This TCR beta chain was documented in a study of blood T cell repertoires in COVID-19. Study as a whole: Material from acute and convalescent COVID-19 was sourced from the United States, Italy and Spain.

TCRdb keeps only in-frame clones here, not all; method: immunoSEQ multiplex PCR. The top ten clones hold roughly 4% of a sample with 360,000 or so clones, roughly nine tenths of them seen once. The CDR3 consists of 12 residues. Unmatched junction bases numbered 5, after V lost 10 bases and J lost 4 bases. Germline-derived CDR1 and CDR2 are ENHRY and SYGVKD. The TCR comes from a woman aged 60-75 years with COVID-19, enrolled during active disease. The rearrangement joins TRBV10-3 to TRBJ2-3; 7 nucleotides match TRBD1. Sequencing was performed on peripheral blood. In nucleotides, the CDR3 is TGTGCCACTACAGGGGCGGCAGATACGCAGTATTTT. It yields the protein CATTGAADTQYF.